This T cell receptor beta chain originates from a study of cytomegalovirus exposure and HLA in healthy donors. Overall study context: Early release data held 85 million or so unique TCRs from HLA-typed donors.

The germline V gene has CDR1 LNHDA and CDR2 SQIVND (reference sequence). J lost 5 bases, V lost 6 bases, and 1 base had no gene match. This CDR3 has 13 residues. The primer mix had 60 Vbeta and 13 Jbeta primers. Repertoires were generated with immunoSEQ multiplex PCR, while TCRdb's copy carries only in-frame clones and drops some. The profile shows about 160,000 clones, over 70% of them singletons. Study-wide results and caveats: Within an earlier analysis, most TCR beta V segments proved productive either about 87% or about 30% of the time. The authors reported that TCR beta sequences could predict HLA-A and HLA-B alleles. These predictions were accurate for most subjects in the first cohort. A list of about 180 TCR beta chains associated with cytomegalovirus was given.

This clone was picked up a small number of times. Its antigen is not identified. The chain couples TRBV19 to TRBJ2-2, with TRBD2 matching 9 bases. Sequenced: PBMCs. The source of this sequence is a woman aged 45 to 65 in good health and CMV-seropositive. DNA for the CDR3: TGTGCCAGTAGACTAGCGGGTACCGGGGAGCTGTTTTTT. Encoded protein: CASRLAGTGELFF.